The rows below give T cell receptor beta chains drawn from one sample of a study of CD8+ T cells in alopecia areata. The data were produced by immunoSEQ multiplex PCR, yet TCRdb's version contains in-frame clones alone and is incomplete. This sample yields some 44,000 clones, of which more than 90% are seen a single time; 18% belongs to the top ten. The sample consisted of CD8+ T cells sorted from blood, taken at week 24, from a patient treated with tofacitinib. The receptor set was obtained from a human donor with alopecia areata. The CDR3 runs from the conserved cysteine through the conserved F or W. The D gene is left open where the match is weak. Not all rows give a size; the values are once, few, many and, for expanded clones, a class.

j_call: TRBJ2-2
clone_size: NA
d_call: TRBD2
v_call: TRBV25-1
cdr3_nt: TGTGCCAGCAGGCGCGGGGGGGAGAACACCGGGGAGCTGTTTTTT
cdr3_aa: CASRRGGENTGELFF

j_call: TRBJ2-7
clone_size: few
d_call: NA
v_call: TRBV27
cdr3_nt: TGTGCCAGCAGTTTAGGTCCCCCCCGGGAGCAGTACTTC
cdr3_aa: CASSLGPPREQYF

j_call: TRBJ2-7
clone_size: NA
d_call: TRBD2
v_call: TRBV29-1
cdr3_nt: TGCAGCGCTGTAGCGGGGGTAGACTACGAGCAGTACTTC
cdr3_aa: CSAVAGVDYEQYF

j_call: TRBJ2-1
clone_size: NA
d_call: NA
v_call: TRBV19
cdr3_nt: TGTGCCAGTAATACGGGAAATGAGCAGTTCTTC
cdr3_aa: CASNTGNEQFF

j_call: TRBJ2-2
clone_size: NA
d_call: NA
v_call: TRBV30
cdr3_nt: TGTGCCTGGAGTGTTTCCCCGAGGCGGCCGAACACCGGGGAGCTGTTTTTT
cdr3_aa: CAWSVSPRRPNTGELFF

j_call: TRBJ2-3
clone_size: NA
d_call: NA
v_call: TRBV2
cdr3_nt: TGTGCCAGCCCATACAGAGATACGCAGTATTTT
cdr3_aa: CASPYRDTQYF

j_call: TRBJ2-7
clone_size: NA
d_call: NA
v_call: TRBV7-9
cdr3_nt: TGTGCCAGCAGCTTAGCCTTCCCATACGAGCAGTACTTC
cdr3_aa: CASSLAFPYEQYF

j_call: TRBJ2-5
clone_size: NA
d_call: TRBD2
v_call: TRBV5-4
cdr3_nt: TGTGCCAGCAGCTTGCCCCTAGCGGGTACAGAGACCCAGTACTTC
cdr3_aa: CASSLPLAGTETQYF

j_call: TRBJ2-3
clone_size: NA
d_call: NA
v_call: TRBV20-1
cdr3_nt: TGCAGTGCTAGAGTAGATACGCAGTATTTT
cdr3_aa: CSARVDTQYF

j_call: TRBJ2-1
clone_size: NA
d_call: TRBD2
v_call: TRBV27
cdr3_nt: TGTGCCAGCAGACTAGCGGGGGACAATGAGCAGTTCTTC
cdr3_aa: CASRLAGDNEQFF

j_call: TRBJ2-3
clone_size: once
d_call: NA
v_call: TRBV28
cdr3_nt: TGTGCCAGCAGTTTATGGGCGTCAAGCACAGATACGCAGTATTTT
cdr3_aa: CASSLWASSTDTQYF

j_call: TRBJ2-1
clone_size: NA
d_call: NA
v_call: TRBV6-4
cdr3_nt: TGTGCCAGCAGTGACTCGTACCAAAATGAGCAGTTCTTC
cdr3_aa: CASSDSYQNEQFF

j_call: TRBJ2-7
clone_size: NA
d_call: TRBD1
v_call: TRBV9
cdr3_nt: TGTGCCAGCAGCGGACAGGGTGGATCATACGAGCAGTACTTC
cdr3_aa: CASSGQGGSYEQYF

j_call: TRBJ1-1
clone_size: NA
d_call: TRBD1
v_call: TRBV29-1
cdr3_nt: TGCAGCGTTGGGGGGACAGAGGTCCCTGAAGCTTTCTTT
cdr3_aa: CSVGGTEVPEAFF

j_call: TRBJ2-7
clone_size: NA
d_call: TRBD1
v_call: TRBV7-9
cdr3_nt: TGTGCCAGCAGCAGAGACAGGGGCCATTCCTACGAGCAGTACTTC
cdr3_aa: CASSRDRGHSYEQYF

j_call: TRBJ2-1
clone_size: NA
d_call: NA
v_call: TRBV7-2
cdr3_nt: TGTGCCAGCAGCTTAGGGTCGCGGGCCAATGAGCAGTTCTTC
cdr3_aa: CASSLGSRANEQFF